These T cell receptor beta chains were read from a single sample in a study of shared clonotypes between healthy human individuals. The method was immunoSEQ multiplex PCR; TCRdb's version includes in-frame clones alone and lacks a portion of them. Of a few million clones in the sample, nearly 97% are singletons; the top ten hold around 0.13%. Sequenced sample: naive CD4+ T cells sorted from blood. The receptors come from a man aged 18 to 35 in good health. Each CDR3 is given with its conserved first and last residue. The D gene is left open where the match is weak. Only some rows state a clone size, as once, few, many or a class for expanded clones.

j_call d_call v_call clone_size cdr3_nt cdr3_aa
TRBJ1-4 TRBD1 TRBV10-2 . TGCGCCAGCAGTTTAACCGGGACAGGGGATGAAAAACTGTTTTTT CASSLTGTGDEKLFF
TRBJ2-7 . TRBV10-3 . TGTGCCATCAGTGAGGGGGCCTACGAGCAGTACTTC CAISEGAYEQYF
TRBJ1-1 . TRBV14 . TGTGCCAGCAGCCAATATGTGACAGAGAGTGAAGCTTTCTTT CASSQYVTESEAFF
TRBJ2-2 . TRBV30 . TGTGCCTGGGGAGCCGGGTACACCGGGGAGCTGTTTTTT CAWGAGYTGELFF
TRBJ1-4 TRBD1 TRBV18 once TGTGCCAGCTCACTCCCGGGACAGGGGGGTGAAAAACTGTTTTTT CASSLPGQGGEKLFF
TRBJ1-2 TRBD1 TRBV6-5 . TGTGCCAGCAGTCCTCCGGGACAGGGACATGGCTACACCTTC CASSPPGQGHGYTF
TRBJ1-2 . TRBV11-2 . TGTGCCAGCAGCCTGGGAACGGGTGACTATGGCTACACCTTC CASSLGTGDYGYTF
TRBJ1-1 . TRBV6-1 . TGTGCCAGCAGTGAAAGGGTCGGACTTTCAGCTTTCTTT CASSERVGLSAFF
TRBJ1-3 . TRBV9 . TGTGCCAGCAGCGTAATAGGGGATCCAAACACCATATATTTT CASSVIGDPNTIYF
TRBJ2-3 TRBD2 TRBV15 once TGTGCCACCAGCAGAGAACGTGGGACTAGCGGGGGGGCCACAGATACGCAGTATTTT CATSRERGTSGGATDTQYF
TRBJ2-3 . TRBV30 . TGTGCCTGGAGTGTAGGGGGGACAGAAACAGATACGCAGTATTTT CAWSVGGTETDTQYF
TRBJ2-3 . TRBV4-3 . TGCGCCAGCAGCGGGACTAGCACAGATACGCAGTATTTT CASSGTSTDTQYF
TRBJ2-4 . TRBV5-1 once TGCGCCAGCAGCTTGGTTCCCGGGCAACCGACAGCCAAAAACATTCAGTACTTC CASSLVPGQPTAKNIQYF
TRBJ2-5 TRBD2 TRBV7-2 . TGTGCCAGCAGCCCGGAGGGGACTACCCCAATGTCCCAGTACTTC CASSPEGTTPMSQYF
TRBJ1-2 TRBD1 TRBV20-1 few TGCATGGGGACAGGGATCTATGGCTACACCTTC CMGTGIYGYTF
TRBJ2-2 . TRBV7-2 . TGTGCCAGCAGCCGCCTAACCACCGGGGAGCTGTTTTTT CASSRLTTGELFF
TRBJ1-3 . TRBV7-2 . TGTGCCAGCAGCTTAGTTTTCAGGGCCGGAAACACCATATATTTT CASSLVFRAGNTIYF
TRBJ2-7 TRBD1 TRBV29-1 . TGCAGCGTCGGGACAGGGCACCACGAGCAGTACTTC CSVGTGHHEQYF
TRBJ2-7 TRBD2 TRBV7-2 . TGTGCCAGCAGCTCCCTCCGTCTAGCGGGAATTGAAGAGCAGTACTTC CASSSLRLAGIEEQYF
TRBJ2-7 . TRBV13 . TGTGCCAGCAGCTTAGGGGCGCAGAGCTACGAGCAGTACTTC CASSLGAQSYEQYF
TRBJ2-1 . TRBV7-9 . TGTGCCAGCAGCTCCTCAGGGACCCTCAATGAGCAGTTCTTC CASSSSGTLNEQFF
TRBJ2-7 . TRBV4-2 . TGTGCCAGCAGCCAAGGAGGGGATAGCTACGAGCAGTACTTC CASSQGGDSYEQYF
TRBJ1-3 . TRBV5-1 . TGCGCCAGCAGCTTGGCCTACACGGAGGCGGACACCATATATTTT CASSLAYTEADTIYF
TRBJ2-1 . TRBV7-2 . TGTGCCAGCAGCACTATATTCGGGAAGCAGTTCTTC CASSTIFGKQFF
TRBJ2-5 . TRBV18 . TGTGCCAGCTCACCACTTCCGGACCCGGAGACCCAGTACTTC CASSPLPDPETQYF
TRBJ1-3 TRBD1 TRBV18 . TGTGCCAGCTCACCAGGGACAGGGTCCTCTGGAAACACCATATATTTT CASSPGTGSSGNTIYF
TRBJ2-5 . TRBV10-3 . TGTGCCATCAGTGATCGGGTTCAGTTTCAAGAGACCCAGTACTTC CAISDRVQFQETQYF
TRBJ2-7 . TRBV30 . TGTGCCTGGAGTGGGGGGTCCTACGAGCAGTACTTC CAWSGGSYEQYF